This TCR beta chain comes out of a study of blood T cells in healthy people across ages. This clonotype was seen a handful of times. Sample-barcoded 5' priming and a J-beta primer mix drove a second PCR of roughly 6 to 12 cycles. TCRdb analysed the 5' RACE reads with MiXCR anew, one entry per CDR3 protein. Among roughly 1,500,000 distinct CDR3 sequences listed, 35% to 45% were seen once. This CDR3 contains 14 residues. The germline CDR1 and CDR2 sequences are ENHRY and SYGVKD. J lost 9 bases, V lost 2 bases, and 2 bases had no gene match. Drawn from each donor were approximately 9.5 milliliters of peripheral blood.

The sequenced sample consisted of blood. The V and J genes are TRBV10-3 and TRBJ1-6, with 9 bases identical to TRBD1. The origin of this receptor is a woman aged 18-29 years in good health. The CDR3: CAISEPGQGSPLHF. CDR3 DNA sequence: TGTGCCATCAGTGAGCCGGGACAGGGTTCACCCCTCCACTTT.